One sample yielded the 28 T cell receptor beta chains listed below, sequenced in a study of blood T cell repertoires in COVID-19. Repertoires were generated with immunoSEQ multiplex PCR, while TCRdb's copy carries only in-frame clones and drops some. The sample has 200,000 to 250,000 clones, about nine tenths seen once; the top ten hold roughly 2.2%. What was sequenced was peripheral blood. These receptors all stem from a woman between 45 and 65 years old with acute or convalescent COVID-19.

V and J are TRBV2 and TRBJ1-4; the match to TRBD1 covers 8 bases. V shed 5 bases and J 7 bases; nucleotides not matched to a gene: 9. Germline CDR1 and CDR2: SNHLY and FYNNEI. This CDR3 is built from 15 residues. The CDR3: CASSPDRGRTEKLFF. CDR3 bases: TGTGCCAGCAGTCCCGACAGGGGTCGGACTGAAAAACTGTTTTTT.

The chain employs TRBV30 and TRBJ1-1; no clear D. CDR1 GTSNPN and CDR2 SVGIG come from the germline V gene (reference sequence). The CDR3 loop spans 11 amino acids. V was trimmed by 4 bases and J by 1 base, leaving 4 bases between them. As DNA, the CDR3 is TGTGCCTGGACTAAGAACACTGAAGCTTTCTTT. Amino acid sequence: CAWTKNTEAFF.

The chain employs TRBV25-1 and TRBJ2-7; D possibly corresponds to TRBD1 (5 bases). From germline, CDR1 is MGHDK and CDR2 SYGVNS. Trimming left V 2 bases short and J 7 bases short, with 18 bases between. CDR3 length equals 15 residues. The CDR3 reads CASSETARGFREQYF. In DNA form, the CDR3 reads TGTGCCAGCAGTGAAACGGCAAGGGGTTTTCGGGAGCAGTACTTC.

The genes are TRBV5-1 and TRBJ2-5, with TRBD2 matching over 13 bases. CDR1 is SGHRS and CDR2 is YFSETQ in the germline V gene. V trimming: 2 bases; J trimming: 2 bases; junction bases outside the gene matches: 3. The CDR3 runs to 16 residues. The CDR3 here is CASSLGLAGVQETQYF. Written as DNA, the CDR3 is TGCGCCAGCAGCTTAGGACTAGCGGGGGTTCAAGAGACCCAGTACTTC.

There are a few counts of this clone. The V call is TRBV21-1, the J call TRBJ2-7; whether TRBD1, the table's D call, matches the DNA was not checked. TRBV21-1 is annotated as a pseudogene. CDR3 length: 15 amino acids. For the CDR3, the DNA is TGTGCCAGCAGGCACACCTCGACAGGGCAGTACGAGCAGTACTTC. Its translation: CASRHTSTGQYEQYF.

V and J are TRBV6-2 or TRBV6-3 and TRBJ2-2, with 11 bases identical to TRBD1. Germline-derived CDR1 and CDR2 are MNHEY and SVGEGT. There are 17 residues in the CDR3. The trim removed 0 bases at V and 5 bases at J, leaving 5 bases unmatched. CDR3 sequence reads: CASSYSPGQGVTGELFF. The CDR3, as DNA: TGTGCCAGCAGTTACTCGCCGGGACAGGGGGTAACCGGGGAGCTGTTTTTT.

The rearrangement joins TRBV5-4 to TRBJ2-2, with D possibly TRBD2 on 6 matching bases. V gave up 7 bases and J gave up 8 bases, with 12 bases separating them. Germline loops: CDR1 SGHNT, CDR2 YYREEE (reference sequence). This CDR3 spans 12 amino acids. CDR3 protein: CASRGVLGELFF. For the CDR3, the DNA is TGTGCCAGCCGCGGGGTCTTAGGGGAGCTGTTTTTT.

The V gene is TRBV5-1, the J gene TRBJ2-5; D may be TRBD2 (5 bases). The CDR3 covers 15 residues. Trimming removed 0 bases at V and 2 bases at J, with 11 bases between. Germline CDR1 is SGHRS and CDR2 is YFSETQ. The CDR3 here is CASSLGSSGQETQYF. The CDR3 nucleotides read TGCGCCAGCAGCTTGGGGTCCAGCGGACAAGAGACCCAGTACTTC.

V and J are TRBV6-5 and TRBJ2-1; 11 bases are a match to TRBD2. The CDR3 is 15 residues long. From germline, CDR1 is MNHEY and CDR2 SVGAGI. J lost 4 bases, V lost 6 bases, and 5 bases had no gene match. CDR3 loop: CASSIGTSGYNEQFF. The CDR3 nucleotides are TGTGCCAGCAGCATCGGGACTAGCGGATACAATGAGCAGTTCTTC.

The chain recombines TRBV2 with TRBJ1-4; D possibly corresponds to TRBD1 (5 bases). The V gene's germline CDR1 is SNHLY and CDR2 FYNNEI. This CDR3 contains 16 residues. The V end was cut by 6 bases, the J end by 0 bases, with 14 bases between. CDR3: CASSRDRIATNEKLFF. The CDR3 DNA reads TGTGCCAGCAGCCGAGACAGAATTGCAACTAATGAAAAACTGTTTTTT.

J is TRBJ1-2 and V is TRBV7-2; D unresolved. CDR1 is SGHTA and CDR2 is FQGNSA in the germline V gene. The CDR3 is made up of 15 amino acids. V was cut by 4 bases and J by 5 bases, with 17 bases left in between. CDR3 protein: CASSSRDPAPYGYTF. The CDR3 DNA follows: TGTGCCAGCAGCTCCCGGGATCCAGCCCCTTATGGCTACACCTTC.

The CDR3 DNA reads TGCGCCAGCAGCCCCGACAGGGGGTGGGACTATGGCTACACCTTC. Residues: CASSPDRGWDYGYTF. The chain employs TRBV5-1 and TRBJ1-2; 9 bases agree with TRBD1. V trimming: 4 bases; J trimming: 3 bases; junction bases outside the gene matches: 7. Germline V gene sequence: CDR1 SGHRS, CDR2 YFSETQ. This CDR3 is built from 15 residues.

V usage is TRBV19 and J usage is TRBJ1-3; D uncertain. The CDR3 covers 15 residues. Germline V gives CDR1 LNHDA, CDR2 SQIVND (reference sequence). CDR3 in amino acids: CASPHRPSFGNTIYF. CDR3 nucleotides: TGTGCTAGCCCCCATAGGCCCTCCTTTGGAAACACCATATATTTT.

V and J are TRBV27 and TRBJ2-3; 7 bases match TRBD2. With V trimmed by 2 bases and J by 3 bases, 8 bases remained unmatched. Per germline, CDR1 MNHEY and CDR2 SMNVEV (reference sequence). This CDR3 has 16 amino acids. CDR3 sequence (DNA): TGTGCCAGCAGTTTAATGGCGGGAGCAGGGACAGATACGCAGTATTTT. It specifies CASSLMAGAGTDTQYF.

The chain carries TRBV7-2 and TRBJ2-2; D unresolved. Between the trimmed V and J ends, which lost 1 base and 7 bases, there was a span of 10 bases. CDR1 is SGHTA and CDR2 is FQGNSA in the germline V gene. The CDR3 is made up of 14 amino acids. CDR3 amino acids: CASSLENSGGELFF. The CDR3 DNA reads as TGTGCCAGCAGCTTAGAGAATTCCGGCGGGGAGCTGTTTTTT.

The V gene is TRBV4-3, the J gene TRBJ2-3; D might be TRBD1 (5 bases). V lost 1 base, J lost 9 bases, and 11 bases lay in between. The CDR3 contains 13 residues. CDR1 and CDR2 from the germline V gene are LGHNA and YSLEER. CDR3 region: CASSQAVRQTQYF. The CDR3 DNA follows: TGCGCCAGCAGCCAAGCGGTACGACAGACGCAGTATTTT.

The rearrangement joins TRBV3-1 (or the pseudogene TRBV3-2) to TRBJ2-7; 8 positions match TRBD1. The CDR3 loop spans 16 amino acids. The V segment lost 6 bases and the J segment 2 bases; nucleotides outside the gene matches: 12. Looked up from germline, CDR1 is LGHDT and CDR2 is YNNKEL (reference sequence). CDR3 coding DNA: TGTGCCAGCAGTCCCACCGGGACAGGAAGTACCTACGAGCAGTACTTC. Its translation is CASSPTGTGSTYEQYF.

J is TRBJ2-1 and V is TRBV10-3; D not certain. Germline CDR1 ENHRY, CDR2 SYGVKD. CDR3 length equals 15 residues. Trimming left V 8 bases short and J 6 bases short, with 20 bases between. The CDR3: CAIDPKRELVNEQFF. As DNA, the CDR3 is TGTGCCATCGACCCCAAGCGAGAGCTAGTCAATGAGCAGTTCTTC.

As to this clone: Other DNA sequences in the same sample also yield this CDR3. This rearrangement joins TRBV7-9 to TRBJ2-7, with a weak D call TRBD1 (5 bases). Trimming took off 2 bases at V and 4 bases at J, with 6 bases between the two ends. Germline V CDR1 and CDR2: SEHNR, FQNEAQ (reference sequence). The CDR3 spans 12 residues. The DNA of the CDR3 is TGTGCCAGCAGCTTACAGGGTTACGAGCAGTACTTC. Translated, it gives CASSLQGYEQYF.

In DNA form, the CDR3 reads TGTGCCTGGAGCCCGGACACAGACTATGGCTACACCTTC. Amino acid sequence: CAWSPDTDYGYTF. J is TRBJ1-2 and V is TRBV30, with a tentative D call TRBD1 (5 bases). Germline V lookup: CDR1 GTSNPN, CDR2 SVGIG (reference sequence). This CDR3 has 13 residues. V was cut by 3 bases and J by 3 bases, with 11 bases left in between.

The gene calls are TRBV5-6 and TRBJ2-7; no firm D call. The CDR3 consists of 13 residues. CDR1 and CDR2 (germline): SGHDT, YYEEEE. The V end was cut by 4 bases, the J end by 0 bases, with 8 bases between. Here the CDR3 DNA reads TGTGCCAGCAGCCTACCGCACTCCTACGAGCAGTACTTC. Translated: CASSLPHSYEQYF.

V usage is TRBV6-2 or TRBV6-3 and J usage is TRBJ2-7; 8 bases fit TRBD1. The CDR3 runs to 15 residues. Germline-derived CDR1 and CDR2 are MNHEY and SVGEGT. Losses at the gene ends were 5 bases for V and 6 bases for J; bases not matched to a gene: 12. CDR3 amino acids: CASSQLGQVSFEQYF. In nucleotides, the CDR3 is TGTGCCAGCAGTCAACTGGGACAGGTCTCGTTCGAGCAGTACTTC.

This chain joins TRBV18 and TRBJ2-3; D call uncertain. V was cut by 5 bases and J by 6 bases, with 12 bases left in between. The CDR3 covers 13 residues. The germline V gene encodes CDR1 KGHSH and CDR2 LQKENI. The chain's CDR3 is CASSTNLTDTQYF. In nucleotides, the CDR3 is TGTGCCAGCTCAACCAACCTAACGGATACGCAGTATTTT.

The chain recombines TRBV7-2 with TRBJ2-5; TRBD2 aligns across 14 bases. V was clipped by 2 bases and J by 7 bases; unmatched bases: 12. Germline loops: CDR1 SGHTA, CDR2 FQGNSA. The CDR3 is made up of 18 amino acids. The DNA for the CDR3 is TGTGCCAGCAGCTTATTTCCCGGACTAGCGGGAGGTATGGGGACCCAGTACTTC. As protein: CASSLFPGLAGGMGTQYF.

V gene TRBV3-1 (or the pseudogene TRBV3-2) combines with J gene TRBJ2-2; no clear D. This CDR3 comprises 14 residues. V lost 0 bases, J lost 6 bases, and 8 bases lay in between. Germline CDR1 LGHDT, CDR2 YNNKEL (reference sequence). The CDR3 nucleotides are TGTGCCAGCAGCCAAGATTTCGGTCCCGGGGAGCTGTTTTTT. The encoded protein is CASSQDFGPGELFF.

CDR3 in amino acids: CASSPTVNTEAFF. CDR3 nucleotide sequence: TGTGCCAGCAGTCCGACAGTCAACACTGAAGCTTTCTTT. The chain combines TRBV6-2 or TRBV6-3 with TRBJ1-1; weak D call: TRBD1 (5 bases). V was shortened by 5 bases and J by 2 bases, with 9 bases between the two germline ends. CDR3 length: 13 residues. Germline CDR1 and CDR2: MNHEY and SVGEGT.

In this sample, this clone turned up once. The chain has TRBV11-2 and TRBJ1-2; D gene uncertain. Between the trimmed V and J ends, which lost 7 bases and 7 bases, there was a span of 13 bases. This CDR3 contains 12 residues. Germline values: CDR1 SGHAT, CDR2 FQNNGV. CDR3 DNA: TGTGCCAGCAATTCAGGCGGGTCTGGCTACACCTTC. Encoded protein: CASNSGGSGYTF.

The chain employs TRBV6-1 and TRBJ2-3; TRBD1 might be the D (5 bases). This CDR3 is built from 17 residues. The V gene lost 4 bases and the J gene lost 2 bases, with 19 bases spanning the gap. The V gene's germline CDR1 is MNHNS and CDR2 SASEGT. CDR3 sequence reads: CASSATWPGSITDTQYF. The CDR3 nucleotides read TGTGCCAGCAGTGCGACATGGCCAGGGTCAATCACAGATACGCAGTATTTT.